This T cell receptor (beta chain) emerged from a study of naive and memory T cell subsets. Whole-study findings and limits: A few larger clonotypes appeared in naive repertoires, especially CD8, possibly memory cells re-expressing CD45RA.

Two oligonucleotides, mixed equimolar, formed the beta constant-region primer covering TRBC1 and TRBC2. Ligated cDNA was amplified by four rounds of PCR with nested alpha and beta constant-region primers and SP2. TCRdb ran MiXCR on the UMI-ligation and nested PCR reads and lists one entry per CDR3 protein. The table lists under 150,000 distinct CDR3 sequences, about 20% of them singletons. Overnight CMV lysate stimulation of fresh PBMCs defined donor CMV status by CD4+ IFNgamma. The CDR3 spans 14 residues. Trimming left V 2 bases short and J 2 bases short, with 12 bases between. Per germline, CDR1 DFQATT and CDR2 SNEGSKA (reference sequence). Note on this clonotype: Its antigen remains unknown.

Sequenced sample: naive CD8+ T cells from blood. The chain is built from TRBV20-1 and TRBJ1-1; maybe TRBD1 (6 bases). This receptor was obtained from a human donor in good health. The CDR3 spells CSARTTGTNTEAFF. In nucleotides, the CDR3 is TGCAGTGCTAGAACTACCGGGACAAACACTGAAGCTTTCTTT.